Below, 5 T cell receptor beta chains from the same sample are listed, as sequenced in a study of hypomethylating agent response in myelodysplastic syndrome. Profiled with immunoSEQ multiplex PCR; TCRdb holds only in-frame clones, not every one. This table has 1,300 or so clones, 84% appearing once. The sequencing here drew on bone marrow, taken before or after starting hypomethylating agent treatment for myelodysplastic syndrome (not recorded which). The receptors originated from a human donor with myelodysplastic syndrome.

The J gene is TRBJ1-3, the V gene TRBV9; D not certain. The CDR3 totals 15 residues. CDR1 SGDLS and CDR2 YYNGEE come from the germline V gene. Deletions cut 4 bases from V and 0 bases from J, with 11 bases between. CDR3 DNA: TGTGCCAGCAGCTTCCGACCAGACTCTGGAAACACCATATATTTT. Translating gives CASSFRPDSGNTIYF.

This chain uses TRBV5-1 with TRBJ2-6, with TRBD1 as a possible D gene (5 bases). CDR3 size: 16 residues. Germline-derived CDR1 and CDR2 are SGHRS and YFSETQ. The V end lost 4 bases, the J end lost 7 bases, and 18 bases lay between the germline ends. CDR3 region: CASSPNRQGPANVLTF. The CDR3 coding sequence is TGCGCCAGCAGCCCTAACCGCCAGGGTCCTGCCAACGTCCTGACTTTC.

The chain links TRBV4-1 to TRBJ1-2; D is perhaps TRBD1 (6 bases). The CDR3 consists of 18 residues. Per the germline V gene, CDR1 is MGHRA and CDR2 is YSYEKL. With 3 bases removed from V and 6 bases from J, the gap between germline ends came to 26 bases. The CDR3 reads CASSHAPGARWGEDGYTF. Written as DNA, the CDR3 is TGCGCCAGCAGCCACGCCCCGGGGGCCCGGTGGGGAGAAGATGGCTACACCTTC.

This clone is a singleton in its sample. The V and J genes are TRBV7-9 and TRBJ2-5; 8 bases match TRBD1. With V trimmed by 8 bases and J by 0 bases, 11 bases remained unmatched. The CDR3 consists of 16 residues. Germline values: CDR1 SEHNR, CDR2 FQNEAQ (reference sequence). For the CDR3, the DNA is TGTGCCAGCTCGGACCGGGACAGGAGTTACCAAGAGACCCAGTACTTC. As protein: CASSDRDRSYQETQYF.

The rearrangement joins TRBV9 to TRBJ2-3; D remains unclear. CDR1 and CDR2 (germline): SGDLS, YYNGEE. Trimming pared 7 bases from V and 6 bases from J, leaving 18 bases between. This CDR3 is built from 14 residues. The CDR3 nucleotides read TGTGCCAGCTCTCCCCCAGTGGCCGGGGATACGCAGTATTTT. It is translated as CASSPPVAGDTQYF.